This record looks at one TCR beta chain sequence and its context. Its specificity is not known. The sample originates from a study of vaccination effects on CD4 cells after COVID-19. Study findings and constraints: Vaccine- and infection-induced clones showed marked clonal contraction late following vaccination.

Within the ViraFEST assay, antigen-specific CD4+ T cells underwent expansion with viral peptide pools prior to sequencing. Researchers isolated CD4+ T cells once approximately 10 days of culture had elapsed. Either the BNT162b2 or mRNA-1273 vaccine was given to participants in two doses. Germline trimming cut 0 bases from V and 5 bases from J; bases unmatched to any gene: 4. CDR1 and CDR2 from the germline V gene are SGHRS and YFSETQ. The CDR3 totals 14 residues. TCRdb's table, derived via immunoSEQ multiplex PCR, lists solely in-frame clones and lacks some. Of 25,000 to 35,000 clones detected, around 86% appear once; the ten largest clones hold 5.5% to 7.5%.

The chain recombines TRBV5-1 with TRBJ2-5; 7 nucleotides line up with TRBD2. Here the sequenced sample was CD4+ T cells from PBMCs cultured with SARS-CoV-2 spike peptides, taken after COVID-19 vaccination. The sequence derives from a human donor who received a COVID-19 vaccine. Some clones in this sample may be carry-over from other donors' samples. CDR3 amino acids: CASSLGTRVETQYF. The CDR3 DNA reads TGCGCCAGCAGCTTGGGGACTAGAGTGGAGACCCAGTACTTC.